What follows are 26 T cell receptor beta chains derived from one specimen sequenced in a study of T cell responses to AZD1222 COVID-19 vaccine. Profiled with immunoSEQ multiplex PCR; TCRdb holds only in-frame clones, not every one. The repertoire has about 180,000 clones, about 90% of them found once; the top ten carry around a tenth. The source was peripheral blood, collected 28 days after the second AZD1222 dose. These receptors were collected from an adult who received the AZD1222 COVID-19 vaccine.

For this clone: At one end the junction does not follow the germline gene, possibly because of a read error. As DNA, the CDR3 is TGTGCCAGCAGAACCGGGACAGGGGGCTTTGGGGTTAGGTTC. This encodes CASRTGTGGFGVRF. The J gene is TRBJ2-7, the V gene TRBV7-2, with 12 bases matching TRBD1. CDR3 size: 14 residues. Per germline, CDR1 SGHTA and CDR2 FQGNSA.

The V and J genes are TRBV7-2 and TRBJ2-7; tentative D call: TRBD1 (6 bases). The V end lost 0 bases, the J end lost 5 bases, and 14 bases lay between the germline ends. CDR3 length equals 15 residues. Germline V gene sequence: CDR1 SGHTA, CDR2 FQGNSA. The CDR3 reads CASSLARHRENEQYF. The CDR3 DNA sequence: TGTGCCAGCAGCTTAGCGCGTCACAGGGAAAACGAGCAGTACTTC.

The rearrangement links TRBV18 to TRBJ2-3, with D possibly TRBD2 on 5 matching bases. Germline lookup yields CDR1 KGHSH and CDR2 LQKENI. The V end lost 6 bases, the J end lost 1 base, and 14 bases lay between the germline ends. The CDR3 is made up of 15 amino acids. The CDR3 is CASSEGLGRTDTQYF. As DNA, the CDR3 is TGTGCCAGCTCTGAGGGTCTTGGGCGCACAGATACGCAGTATTTT.

The rearrangement uses TRBV6-4 and TRBJ1-1; a weak D match, TRBD1 (5 bases). Trimming removed 6 bases at V and 12 bases at J, with 8 bases between. CDR3 length equals 9 residues. The germline gives CDR1 MRHNA, CDR2 SNTAGT. The CDR3 here is CASRRTSFF. DNA of the CDR3: TGTGCCAGCAGAAGGACATCTTTCTTT.

This chain uses TRBV5-1 with TRBJ2-1, with D hard to call. Per the germline V gene, CDR1 is SGHRS and CDR2 is YFSETQ. The CDR3 runs to 14 residues. V lost 3 bases, J lost 2 bases, and 9 bases lay in between. The CDR3 DNA sequence: TGCGCCAGCAGCTCCCAGGACCCCTACAATGAGCAGTTCTTC. It is translated as CASSSQDPYNEQFF.

This clone came up a few times. The CDR3 reads CASSQVGQGAEAFF. The DNA of the CDR3 is TGTGCCAGCAGCCAAGTGGGACAGGGGGCTGAAGCTTTCTTT. This chain connects TRBV14 to TRBJ1-1, with 11 bases matching TRBD1. CDR3 length: 14 amino acids. J lost 6 bases, V lost 1 base, and 1 base had no gene match. Looked up from germline, CDR1 is SGHDN and CDR2 is FVKESK.

The chain joins TRBV10-2 to TRBJ1-2; the match to TRBD1 covers 7 bases. This CDR3 has 14 amino acids. The J segment lost 4 bases and the V segment lost 10 bases, leaving 12 bases of the junction unmatched. Germline CDR1 and CDR2: WSHSY and SAAADI. The DNA of the CDR3 is TGCGCCATTAGAGGACAGGTCCGGGGCTATGGCTACACCTTC. As protein: CAIRGQVRGYGYTF.

The chain recombines TRBV6-6 with TRBJ1-6, with 12 bases matching TRBD1. Germline assignment: CDR1 MNHNY and CDR2 SVGAGI (reference sequence). The CDR3 loop spans 15 amino acids. With V trimmed by 6 bases and J by 9 bases, 6 bases remained unmatched. The chain's CDR3 is CASSSLGQGASPLHF. The CDR3 DNA reads as TGTGCCAGCAGCTCCCTGGGACAGGGGGCTTCACCCCTCCACTTT.

The rearrangement uses TRBV6-5 and TRBJ2-5; D is perhaps TRBD1 (6 bases). The CDR3 is made up of 13 amino acids. Looked up from germline, CDR1 is MNHEY and CDR2 is SVGAGI. V dropped 6 bases and J dropped 1 base, with 9 bases sitting between them. CDR3 DNA: TGTGCCAGCAGAGGGACACCCCAAGAGACCCAGTACTTC. It yields the protein CASRGTPQETQYF.

The chain links TRBV19 to TRBJ1-5; TRBD1 aligns across 7 bases. J gave up 2 bases and V 10 bases, and 5 bases lay outside the gene matches. The CDR3 has 13 amino acids. CDR1 LNHDA and CDR2 SQIVND come from the germline V gene (reference sequence). CDR3 amino acids: CATHRGGNQPQHF. The CDR3 nucleotides are TGTGCCACTCACAGGGGAGGCAATCAGCCCCAGCATTTT.

The chain carries TRBV14 and TRBJ2-5, with TRBD1 matching 9 bases. The CDR3 is 14 amino acids. From germline, CDR1 is SGHDN and CDR2 FVKESK. V lost 3 bases and J lost 6; bases outside the gene matches: 5. The chain's CDR3 is CASSHRDREKTQYF. CDR3 nucleotide sequence: TGTGCCAGCAGCCATCGGGACAGGGAAAAGACCCAGTACTTC.

The chain is built from TRBV5-8 and TRBJ1-5, with D perhaps TRBD1 (5 bases). CDR1 SGHTS and CDR2 YDEGEE come from the germline V gene. This CDR3 has 14 amino acids. V was shortened by 6 bases and J by 11 bases, with 21 bases between the two germline ends. The CDR3 sequence is CASIPQASARSQHF. The CDR3 nucleotides are TGTGCCAGCATACCACAGGCTTCTGCTCGGTCCCAGCATTTT.

The chain joins TRBV9 to TRBJ2-3, with D unclear. The CDR3 covers 15 residues. Germline V gene sequence: CDR1 SGDLS, CDR2 YYNGEE. Trimming stripped 0 bases from V and 1 base from J, with 9 bases between. The CDR3 loop reads CASSVGASGTDTQYF. The CDR3 DNA is TGTGCCAGCAGCGTAGGGGCTTCTGGCACAGATACGCAGTATTTT.

The rearrangement uses TRBV6-2 or TRBV6-3 and TRBJ1-5; D remains unclear. The germline V and J ends were trimmed by 5 bases and 3 bases, with 8 bases remaining between them. Germline V gene sequence: CDR1 MNHEY, CDR2 SVGEGT. CDR3 length equals 13 residues. CDR3 protein: CASSGPTNQPQHF. In DNA, the CDR3 is TGTGCCAGCAGTGGGCCCACCAATCAGCCCCAGCATTTT.

The V and J genes are TRBV7-2 and TRBJ2-7; TRBD2 matches at 8 bases. V was pared by 5 bases and J by 2 bases, with 5 bases of the junction left unmatched. The length of the CDR3 is 14 residues. The germline CDR1 and CDR2 sequences are SGHTA and FQGNSA. CDR3 nucleotide sequence: TGTGCCAGCAGCGAGAGCGGGAGAGCCTACGAGCAGTACTTC. Its translation: CASSESGRAYEQYF.

CDR3 in DNA: TGTGCCAGCGGATTTATACGCTACGAGCAGTACTTC. Its translation: CASGFIRYEQYF. The V call is TRBV27, the J call TRBJ2-7; D is unresolved. This CDR3 is 12 amino acids long. The germline gives CDR1 MNHEY, CDR2 SMNVEV (reference sequence). The germline V and J ends were trimmed by 8 bases and 3 bases, with 11 bases remaining between them.

This sequence joins TRBV29-1 and TRBJ2-7, with 9 bases fitting TRBD2. V shed 4 bases and J 2 bases; nucleotides not matched to a gene: 3. CDR3 size: 13 residues. Germline values: CDR1 SQVTM, CDR2 ANQGSEA. The CDR3 DNA is TGCAGCGTTGGCTCTAGCGGGGCCTACGAGCAGTACTTC. This encodes CSVGSSGAYEQYF.

In this sample, this clone turned up many times. The chain carries TRBV6-9 and TRBJ1-1, with TRBD1 identical over 8 bases. From germline, CDR1 is MNHGY and CDR2 SVAAGI. This CDR3 has 16 residues. V lost 8 bases to trimming and J lost 1 base; unmatched junction nucleotides: 12. CDR3 DNA sequence: TGTGCCAGCTACCCAGGGCAGGGGGCTGGGAACACTGAAGCTTTCTTT. Translation: CASYPGQGAGNTEAFF.

V and J are TRBV4-1 and TRBJ2-3; TRBD1 matches at 9 bases. This CDR3 is 16 amino acids long. Germline assignment: CDR1 MGHRA and CDR2 YSYEKL. Trimming took 0 bases from V and 4 from J; bases not matched to a gene: 5. The CDR3, as DNA: TGCGCCAGCAGCCAAGACGGGACAGGGTTCGCAGATACGCAGTATTTT. It specifies CASSQDGTGFADTQYF.

This clone has just one count. The sample carries other DNA sequences with the same CDR3. The genes are TRBV9 and TRBJ2-2; 11 bases match TRBD2. This CDR3 region has 18 residues. V was clipped by 0 bases and J by 0 bases; unmatched bases: 4. The germline V gene has CDR1 SGDLS and CDR2 YYNGEE. The CDR3 is CASSVVGSGGANTGELFF. The CDR3 DNA is TGTGCCAGCAGCGTAGTCGGTAGCGGGGGGGCGAACACCGGGGAGCTGTTTTTT.

V usage is TRBV3-1 (or the pseudogene TRBV3-2) and J usage is TRBJ1-2, with TRBD1 matching over 11 bases. Germline values: CDR1 LGHDT, CDR2 YNNKEL (reference sequence). With 1 base clipped from V and 5 bases from J, the junction kept 9 bases outside the gene matches. The CDR3 loop spans 17 amino acids. The CDR3 loop reads CASSQALRTGGAYGYTF. The CDR3 DNA is TGTGCCAGCAGCCAAGCTCTGAGGACAGGGGGCGCATATGGCTACACCTTC.

This chain connects TRBV5-6 to TRBJ1-4, with D perhaps TRBD1 (5 bases). Deletions cut 5 bases from V and 0 bases from J, with 11 bases between. CDR1 and CDR2 (germline): SGHDT, YYEEEE. This CDR3 region has 15 residues. The CDR3 coding sequence is TGTGCCAGCAGAAGTCAAGGGGCAACTAATGAAAAACTGTTTTTT. It translates to CASRSQGATNEKLFF.

The sample holds a few counts of this clone. The genes are TRBV6-5 and TRBJ2-7; TRBD2 might be the D (7 bases). CDR3 length equals 14 residues. Germline V lookup: CDR1 MNHEY, CDR2 SVGAGI. Trimming cost V 7 bases and J 0 bases, with 13 bases left between them. The CDR3, as DNA: TGTGCCAGCATAGGGAGGGGGAGCTCCTACGAGCAGTACTTC. Its translation is CASIGRGSSYEQYF.

This clone was seen a single time. The chain has TRBV7-3 and TRBJ2-2, with D perhaps matching TRBD1 (6 bases). V dropped 1 base and J dropped 4 bases, with 16 bases sitting between them. CDR1 SGHTA and CDR2 FQGTGA come from the germline V gene. The CDR3 sequence is 17 residues long. CDR3 region: CASSLNPTGPRTGELFF. Here the CDR3 DNA reads TGTGCCAGCAGCTTAAACCCCACAGGGCCACGCACCGGGGAGCTGTTTTTT.

The CDR3 DNA is TGTGCCAGCAGGGTCGTAGGGGCCACCTACGAGCAGTACTTC. As protein: CASRVVGATYEQYF. This chain connects TRBV6-5 to TRBJ2-7, with D possibly being TRBD1 (5 bases). This CDR3 comprises 14 residues. V lost 6 bases and J 2 bases, leaving 14 bases between the germline ends. Germline V gene lookup returns CDR1 MNHEY and CDR2 SVGAGI.

The chain uses TRBV29-1 and TRBJ2-7; TRBD2 matches at 12 bases. With V trimmed by 6 bases and J by 1 base, 1 base remained unmatched. CDR3 length: 13 amino acids. Germline values: CDR1 SQVTM, CDR2 ANQGSEA. The CDR3 spells CSVGLAGSYEQYF. CDR3 bases: TGCAGCGTCGGACTAGCGGGATCCTACGAGCAGTACTTC.